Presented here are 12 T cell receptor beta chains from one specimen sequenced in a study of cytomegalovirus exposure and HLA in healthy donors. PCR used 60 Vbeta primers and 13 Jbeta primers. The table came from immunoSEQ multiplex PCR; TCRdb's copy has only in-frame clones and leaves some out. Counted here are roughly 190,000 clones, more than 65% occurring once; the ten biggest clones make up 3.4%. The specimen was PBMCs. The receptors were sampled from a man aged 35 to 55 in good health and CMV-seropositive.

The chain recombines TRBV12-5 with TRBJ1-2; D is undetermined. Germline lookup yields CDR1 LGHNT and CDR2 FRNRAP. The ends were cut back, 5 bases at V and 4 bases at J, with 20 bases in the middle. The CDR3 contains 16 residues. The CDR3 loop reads CASGPEGLQRGYGYTF. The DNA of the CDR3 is TGTGCTAGTGGTCCTGAAGGACTCCAACGGGGCTATGGCTACACCTTC.

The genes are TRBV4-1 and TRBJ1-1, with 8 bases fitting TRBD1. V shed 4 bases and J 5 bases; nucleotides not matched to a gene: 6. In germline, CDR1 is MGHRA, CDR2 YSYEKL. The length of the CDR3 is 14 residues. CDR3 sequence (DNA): TGCGCCAGCAGCCGGCAGGGGGCGAGTACTGAAGCTTTCTTT. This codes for CASSRQGASTEAFF.

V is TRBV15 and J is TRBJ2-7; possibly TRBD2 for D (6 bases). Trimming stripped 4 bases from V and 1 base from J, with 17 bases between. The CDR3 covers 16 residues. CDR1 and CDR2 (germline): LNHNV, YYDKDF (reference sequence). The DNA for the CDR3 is TGTGCCACCAGCACACCCCTCGGCGGGGTGTCCTACGAGCAGTACTTC. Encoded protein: CATSTPLGGVSYEQYF.

This chain's CDR3 is CASSPTDTDTQYF. The DNA for the CDR3 is TGTGCCAGCTCACCCACTGACACAGATACGCAGTATTTT. The rearrangement links TRBV18 to TRBJ2-3; no reliable D call. The CDR3 has 13 amino acids. Germline CDR1 and CDR2: KGHSH and LQKENI. V lost 3 bases and J 2 bases, leaving 6 bases between the germline ends.

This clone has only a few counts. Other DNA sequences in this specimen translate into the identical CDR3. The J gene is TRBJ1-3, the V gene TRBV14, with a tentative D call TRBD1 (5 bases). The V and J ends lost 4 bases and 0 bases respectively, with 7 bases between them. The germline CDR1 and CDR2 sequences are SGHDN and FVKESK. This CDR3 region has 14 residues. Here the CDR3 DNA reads TGTGCCAGCAGCCCTGGACACTCTGGAAACACCATATATTTT. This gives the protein CASSPGHSGNTIYF.

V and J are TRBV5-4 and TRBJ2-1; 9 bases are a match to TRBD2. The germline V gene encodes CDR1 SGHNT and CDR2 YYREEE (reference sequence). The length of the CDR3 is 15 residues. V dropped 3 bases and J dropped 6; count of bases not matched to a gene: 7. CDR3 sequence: CASSSSFSGSNEQFF. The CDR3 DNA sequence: TGTGCCAGCAGCTCGAGCTTTAGCGGGAGCAATGAGCAGTTCTTC.

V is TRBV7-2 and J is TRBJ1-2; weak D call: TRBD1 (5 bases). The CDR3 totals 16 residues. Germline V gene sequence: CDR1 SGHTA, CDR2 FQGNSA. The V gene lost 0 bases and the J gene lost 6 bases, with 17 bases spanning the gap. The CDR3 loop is CASSLARTHNRDGYTF. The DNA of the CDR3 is TGTGCCAGCAGCTTAGCCCGGACACACAACAGAGATGGCTACACCTTC. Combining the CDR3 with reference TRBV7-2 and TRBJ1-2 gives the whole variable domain GAGVSQSPSNKVTEKGKDVELRCDPISGHTALYWYRQSLGQGLEFLIYFQGNSAPDKSGLPSDRFSAERTGGSVSTLTIQRTQQEDSAVYLCASSLARTHNRDGYTFGSGTRLTVV.

Written as DNA, the CDR3 is TGTGCCAGCAGCCCGAGTCGGGGGGCTAGGGCTGAAGCTTTCTTT. As protein: CASSPSRGARAEAFF. V usage is TRBV7-9 and J usage is TRBJ1-1; tentatively, D is TRBD1 (6 bases). The CDR3 extends over 15 amino acids. Per germline, CDR1 SEHNR and CDR2 FQNEAQ (reference sequence). The ends were cut back, 5 bases at V and 6 bases at J, with 19 bases in the middle.

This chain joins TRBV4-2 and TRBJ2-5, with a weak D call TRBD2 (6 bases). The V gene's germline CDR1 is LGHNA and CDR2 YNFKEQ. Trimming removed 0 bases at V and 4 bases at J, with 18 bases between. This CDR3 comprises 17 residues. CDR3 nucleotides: TGTGCCAGCAGCCAAGATAAAGGTAGCGCGGGGAGAGAGACCCAGTACTTC. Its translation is CASSQDKGSAGRETQYF.

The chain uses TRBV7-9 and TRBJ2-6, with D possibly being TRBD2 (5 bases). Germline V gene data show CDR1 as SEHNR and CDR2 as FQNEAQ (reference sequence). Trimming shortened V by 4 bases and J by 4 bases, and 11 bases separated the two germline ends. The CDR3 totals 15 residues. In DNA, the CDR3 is TGTGCCAGCAGCTCGGGGAATTCGGGGGCCAACGTCCTGACTTTC. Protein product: CASSSGNSGANVLTF. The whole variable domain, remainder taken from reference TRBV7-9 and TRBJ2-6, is DTGVSQNPRHKITKRGQNVTFRCDPISEHNRLYWYRQTLGQGPEFLTYFQNEAQLEKSRLLSDRFSAERPKGSFSTLEIQRTEQGDSAMYLCASSSGNSGANVLTFGAGSRLTVL.

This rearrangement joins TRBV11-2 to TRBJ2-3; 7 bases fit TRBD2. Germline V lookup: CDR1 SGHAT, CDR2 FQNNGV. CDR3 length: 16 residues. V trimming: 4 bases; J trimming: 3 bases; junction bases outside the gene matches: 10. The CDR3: CASSSSRLAQTDTQYF. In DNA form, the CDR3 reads TGTGCCAGCAGCTCTAGCCGACTAGCTCAAACAGATACGCAGTATTTT.

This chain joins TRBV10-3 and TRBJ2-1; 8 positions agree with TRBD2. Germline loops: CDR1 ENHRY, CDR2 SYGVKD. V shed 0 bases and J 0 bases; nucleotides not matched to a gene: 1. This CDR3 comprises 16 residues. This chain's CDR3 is CAISESAGGSYNEQFF. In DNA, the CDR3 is TGTGCCATCAGTGAGTCGGCGGGAGGCTCCTACAATGAGCAGTTCTTC.